The rows below give T cell receptor beta chains drawn from one sample of a study of siplizumab effects on memory and regulatory T cells. Libraries were prepared by immunoSEQ multiplex PCR; TCRdb keeps only in-frame clonotypes and omits some of them. The sample lists over 95,000 clones, 85% to 95% occurring once. Sequenced input: non-Treg CD4+ T cells sorted from blood. The receptors stem from a human donor in good health. CDR3s include the opening cysteine and the closing phenylalanine or tryptophan. Fields, in order: D gene, J gene, V gene, clone size, CDR3 protein, CDR3 DNA. The D gene is left open where the match is weak. Clone size is stated in some rows and not others, as once, few, many or a class when expanded.

d_call: TRBD1; j_call: TRBJ1-6; v_call: TRBV7-6; clone_size: -; cdr3_aa: CASPGGVGSPLHF; cdr3_nt: TGTGCCAGCCCAGGGGGGGTGGGATCACCCCTCCACTTT
d_call: TRBD2; j_call: TRBJ2-3; v_call: TRBV19; clone_size: -; cdr3_aa: CASTTGGSTDTQYF; cdr3_nt: TGTGCCAGTACCACGGGAGGGAGCACAGATACGCAGTATTTT
d_call: -; j_call: TRBJ1-2; v_call: TRBV18; clone_size: -; cdr3_aa: CASSIWGSANYGYTF; cdr3_nt: TGTGCCAGCTCAATCTGGGGCTCAGCTAACTATGGCTACACCTTC
d_call: -; j_call: TRBJ2-3; v_call: TRBV5-4; clone_size: few; cdr3_aa: CASSLSDTQYF; cdr3_nt: TGTGCCAGCAGCTTATCAGATACGCAGTATTTT
d_call: TRBD1; j_call: TRBJ1-6; v_call: TRBV19; clone_size: -; cdr3_aa: CASSNGQVNSPLHF; cdr3_nt: TGTGCCAGTAGCAACGGACAGGTTAATTCACCCCTCCACTTT
d_call: -; j_call: TRBJ1-1; v_call: TRBV28; clone_size: -; cdr3_aa: CASSWESEAFF; cdr3_nt: TGTGCCAGCAGTTGGGAGTCTGAAGCTTTCTTT
d_call: -; j_call: TRBJ2-1; v_call: TRBV5-3; clone_size: -; cdr3_aa: CARSFLYWTDYNEQFF; cdr3_nt: TGTGCCAGAAGCTTTCTCTACTGGACAGACTACAATGAGCAGTTCTTC
d_call: -; j_call: TRBJ1-2; v_call: TRBV28; clone_size: -; cdr3_aa: CASSVTQQGYGYTF; cdr3_nt: TGTGCCAGCAGTGTGACGCAACAGGGCTATGGCTACACCTTC
d_call: -; j_call: TRBJ2-6; v_call: TRBV2; clone_size: -; cdr3_aa: CASSEGANVLTF; cdr3_nt: TGTGCCAGCAGTGAAGGGGCCAACGTCCTGACTTTC
d_call: -; j_call: TRBJ1-5; v_call: TRBV2; clone_size: -; cdr3_aa: CASRIQGSNQPQHF; cdr3_nt: TGTGCCAGCAGGATTCAGGGTTCCAATCAGCCCCAGCATTTT
d_call: -; j_call: TRBJ2-5; v_call: TRBV2; clone_size: -; cdr3_aa: CASSEFRAQYF; cdr3_nt: TGTGCCAGCAGTGAATTCAGGGCCCAGTACTTC
d_call: -; j_call: TRBJ2-3; v_call: TRBV18; clone_size: -; cdr3_aa: CASSPMTADTQYF; cdr3_nt: TGTGCCAGCTCCCCTATGACTGCAGATACGCAGTATTTT
d_call: -; j_call: TRBJ1-1; v_call: TRBV25-1; clone_size: -; cdr3_aa: CASSETTGTRGMNTEAFF; cdr3_nt: TGTGCCAGCAGTGAAACCACCGGGACGAGGGGAATGAACACTGAAGCTTTCTTT
d_call: -; j_call: TRBJ2-5; v_call: TRBV4-3; clone_size: -; cdr3_aa: CASSQDYRSKSNQETQYF; cdr3_nt: TGCGCCAGCAGCCAAGACTACCGGAGCAAATCGAACCAAGAGACCCAGTACTTC
d_call: TRBD2; j_call: TRBJ2-2; v_call: TRBV9; clone_size: -; cdr3_aa: CASSVVQTSGATGELFF; cdr3_nt: TGTGCCAGCAGCGTAGTCCAGACTAGCGGGGCCACCGGGGAGCTGTTTTTT
d_call: TRBD1; j_call: TRBJ2-3; v_call: TRBV18; clone_size: -; cdr3_aa: CASSLPGQSTDTQYF; cdr3_nt: TGTGCCAGCTCACTACCGGGACAGAGCACAGATACGCAGTATTTT
d_call: -; j_call: TRBJ1-2; v_call: TRBV7-3; clone_size: -; cdr3_aa: CASSLTQDRAYTF; cdr3_nt: TGTGCCAGCAGCTTAACCCAGGACCGGGCCTACACCTTC
d_call: -; j_call: TRBJ2-5; v_call: TRBV5-6; clone_size: -; cdr3_aa: CASSPPQGRGEETQYF; cdr3_nt: TGTGCCAGCAGCCCACCACAGGGGAGGGGTGAGGAGACCCAGTACTTC
d_call: -; j_call: TRBJ2-7; v_call: TRBV7-3; clone_size: once; cdr3_aa: CASSLEWEQYF; cdr3_nt: TGTGCCAGCAGCTTAGAATGGGAGCAGTACTTC
d_call: TRBD1; j_call: TRBJ1-3; v_call: TRBV18; clone_size: -; cdr3_aa: CASSQSFGTASGNTIYF; cdr3_nt: TGTGCCAGCTCGCAAAGCTTCGGGACAGCCTCTGGAAACACCATATATTTT
d_call: -; j_call: TRBJ2-1; v_call: TRBV7-3; clone_size: -; cdr3_aa: CASSPSGLRPSSYNEQFF; cdr3_nt: TGTGCCAGCAGCCCGTCGGGTTTGCGCCCAAGCTCCTACAATGAGCAGTTCTTC
d_call: -; j_call: TRBJ2-3; v_call: TRBV7-3; clone_size: -; cdr3_aa: CASSLTPGETDTQYF; cdr3_nt: TGTGCCAGCAGCTTAACGCCAGGGGAGACAGATACGCAGTATTTT
d_call: TRBD1; j_call: TRBJ1-2; v_call: TRBV6-1; clone_size: -; cdr3_aa: CASSSAGTGENGYTF; cdr3_nt: TGTGCCAGCAGCTCGGCCGGGACAGGGGAGAATGGCTACACCTTC
d_call: -; j_call: TRBJ2-7; v_call: TRBV7-2; clone_size: -; cdr3_aa: CASSVAGTAAYEQYF; cdr3_nt: TGTGCCAGCAGCGTAGCAGGGACGGCGGCCTACGAGCAGTACTTC
d_call: -; j_call: TRBJ1-1; v_call: TRBV10-3; clone_size: once; cdr3_aa: CANKPSELGEAFF; cdr3_nt: TGTGCCAACAAACCGTCGGAGTTGGGTGAAGCTTTCTTT
d_call: -; j_call: TRBJ2-7; v_call: TRBV2; clone_size: few; cdr3_aa: CASRAFYEQYF; cdr3_nt: TGTGCCAGCAGGGCTTTCTACGAGCAGTACTTC
d_call: TRBD2; j_call: TRBJ2-5; v_call: TRBV5-4; clone_size: -; cdr3_aa: CASSQRGGLQETQYF; cdr3_nt: TGTGCCAGCAGCCAGCGGGGGGGGCTACAAGAGACCCAGTACTTC
d_call: -; j_call: TRBJ2-7; v_call: TRBV4-1; clone_size: once; cdr3_aa: CASSQGQGTPYEQYF; cdr3_nt: TGCGCCAGCAGCCAAGGGCAGGGGACACCCTACGAGCAGTACTTC
d_call: -; j_call: TRBJ1-2; v_call: TRBV18; clone_size: -; cdr3_aa: CASSPRTELWGYTF; cdr3_nt: TGTGCCAGCTCACCCCGGACGGAACTATGGGGCTACACCTTC
d_call: TRBD1; j_call: TRBJ2-2; v_call: TRBV19; clone_size: -; cdr3_aa: CASTFIQGVTGELFF; cdr3_nt: TGTGCCAGTACGTTCATCCAGGGGGTTACCGGGGAGCTGTTTTTT
d_call: TRBD1; j_call: TRBJ1-2; v_call: TRBV7-9; clone_size: -; cdr3_aa: CASSAGQGAEGYTF; cdr3_nt: TGTGCCAGCAGCGCGGGACAGGGGGCAGAGGGCTACACCTTC
d_call: -; j_call: TRBJ1-2; v_call: TRBV6-5; clone_size: -; cdr3_aa: CASEGNYGYTF; cdr3_nt: TGTGCCAGCGAGGGCAACTATGGCTACACCTTC
d_call: -; j_call: TRBJ2-3; v_call: TRBV5-6; clone_size: -; cdr3_aa: CASSLDYMADTQYF; cdr3_nt: TGTGCCAGCAGCTTGGACTACATGGCAGATACGCAGTATTTT
d_call: -; j_call: TRBJ1-2; v_call: TRBV11-2; clone_size: -; cdr3_aa: CASSSLRGVYGYTF; cdr3_nt: TGTGCCAGCAGCTCATTACGTGGGGTATATGGCTACACCTTC
d_call: -; j_call: TRBJ2-5; v_call: TRBV18; clone_size: -; cdr3_aa: CASSQPTEQETQYF; cdr3_nt: TGTGCCAGCTCACAACCGACGGAACAAGAGACCCAGTACTTC
d_call: -; j_call: TRBJ2-2; v_call: TRBV7-9; clone_size: -; cdr3_aa: CASSLLYVGGSNTGELFF; cdr3_nt: TGTGCCAGCAGCTTGCTCTACGTCGGGGGCTCGAACACCGGGGAGCTGTTTTTT
d_call: -; j_call: TRBJ2-1; v_call: TRBV5-4; clone_size: -; cdr3_aa: CASSLEPFYGTRANNEQFF; cdr3_nt: TGTGCCAGCAGCTTGGAGCCTTTTTACGGGACAAGAGCAAACAATGAGCAGTTCTTC
d_call: -; j_call: TRBJ1-2; v_call: TRBV6-1; clone_size: -; cdr3_aa: CACSRLGGYTF; cdr3_nt: TGTGCCTGCTCGAGGTTAGGCGGCTACACCTTC
d_call: -; j_call: TRBJ1-3; v_call: TRBV5-1; clone_size: -; cdr3_aa: CASSLAVSGNTIYF; cdr3_nt: TGCGCCAGCAGCTTGGCAGTCTCTGGAAACACCATATATTTT
d_call: -; j_call: TRBJ2-5; v_call: TRBV4-1; clone_size: once; cdr3_aa: CASSQGKDVGETQYF; cdr3_nt: TGCGCCAGCAGCCAAGGGAAAGATGTCGGCGAGACCCAGTACTTC